These 20 T cell receptor beta chains originate from one sample sequenced in a study of blood T cell repertoires in COVID-19. Profiling relied on immunoSEQ multiplex PCR, and the TCRdb table lists in-frame clones only, not all of them. Here the sample spans 180,000 or so clones, about 88% being singletons. Sequenced input: PBMCs or T cells enriched from blood (not recorded which). The receptors stem from a woman aged 40-49 years with acute COVID-19.

The CDR3, as DNA: TGTGCCAGCAGCCAAGTACAGGGGAACACTGAAGCTTTCTTT. Amino acids: CASSQVQGNTEAFF. The chain carries TRBV3-1 (or the pseudogene TRBV3-2) and TRBJ1-1; TRBD1 might be the D (6 bases). V dropped 1 base and J dropped 1 base, with 7 bases sitting between them. Germline CDR1 is LGHDT and CDR2 is YNNKEL (reference sequence). This CDR3 is 14 amino acids long.

V and J are TRBV27 and TRBJ2-3; D possibly corresponds to TRBD1 (6 bases). V was pared by 11 bases and J by 0 bases, with 12 bases between. Germline V gene lookup returns CDR1 MNHEY and CDR2 SMNVEV (reference sequence). This CDR3 is built from 13 residues. This chain's CDR3 is CAAGATSTDTQYF. The CDR3 DNA sequence: TGTGCCGCAGGGGCTACTAGCACAGATACGCAGTATTTT.

This CDR3 reads CSVGQHANTGELFF. CDR3 nucleotide sequence: TGCAGCGTTGGACAGCACGCGAACACCGGGGAGCTGTTTTTT. The chain recombines TRBV29-1 with TRBJ2-2, with D maybe TRBD1 (5 bases). Trimming pared 4 bases from V and 0 bases from J, leaving 9 bases between. Per germline, CDR1 SQVTM and CDR2 ANQGSEA. This CDR3 has 14 amino acids.

The chain recombines TRBV19 with TRBJ1-5; D perhaps matches TRBD1 (5 bases). The CDR3 consists of 15 residues. The germline V and J ends were trimmed by 5 bases and 9 bases, with 20 bases remaining between them. CDR1 and CDR2 (germline): LNHDA, SQIVND (reference sequence). The CDR3: CASSGGDGPQRPQHF. The CDR3 nucleotides read TGTGCCAGTAGTGGCGGGGACGGACCCCAGCGGCCCCAGCATTTT.

This chain links TRBV5-1 with TRBJ2-1; 7 positions match TRBD1. CDR3 length: 16 amino acids. The germline CDR1 and CDR2 sequences are SGHRS and YFSETQ. V lost 0 bases to trimming and J lost 2 bases; unmatched junction nucleotides: 5. Written as DNA, the CDR3 is TGCGCCAGCAGCTTGGATGGCAGGGGGACCTACAATGAGCAGTTCTTC. Its protein product is CASSLDGRGTYNEQFF.

The chain couples TRBV28 to TRBJ2-3; 7 bases map to TRBD2. This CDR3 is built from 15 residues. Germline V lookup: CDR1 MDHEN, CDR2 SYDVKM. The trim removed 5 bases at V and 0 bases at J, leaving 5 bases unmatched. The CDR3 coding sequence is TGTGCCAGCAGTCCTAGGGGAGGGAGCACAGATACGCAGTATTTT. It translates to CASSPRGGSTDTQYF.

The J gene is TRBJ2-1, the V gene TRBV30; the D is unclear. The CDR3 covers 12 residues. Germline V gives CDR1 GTSNPN, CDR2 SVGIG (reference sequence). V lost 0 bases and J 8 bases, leaving 8 bases between the germline ends. CDR3 region: CAWSVLGYEQFF. DNA for the CDR3: TGTGCCTGGAGTGTACTGGGCTATGAGCAGTTCTTC.

V gene TRBV14 combines with J gene TRBJ1-1; possibly TRBD1 for D (5 bases). The CDR3 is 13 amino acids. With 0 bases removed from V and 11 bases from J, the gap between germline ends came to 13 bases. In germline, CDR1 is SGHDN, CDR2 FVKESK. The CDR3 coding sequence is TGTGCCAGCAGCCAAGATAGGCGGGGCCAGGCTTTCTTT. Residues: CASSQDRRGQAFF.

This clone was seen a single time. The chain couples TRBV30 to TRBJ1-2, with D unclear. Germline V gene lookup returns CDR1 GTSNPN and CDR2 SVGIG (reference sequence). The CDR3 has 13 residues. Deletions cut 4 bases from V and 6 bases from J, with 15 bases between. The CDR3 here is CAWISGGLDGYTF. The CDR3 DNA reads TGTGCCTGGATAAGTGGCGGACTCGATGGCTACACCTTC.

This sequence joins TRBV19 and TRBJ2-2; no clear D. This CDR3 comprises 14 residues. Looked up from germline, CDR1 is LNHDA and CDR2 is SQIVND (reference sequence). Deletions cut 1 base from V and 5 bases from J, with 8 bases between. The CDR3 DNA follows: TGTGCCAGTAGTATAGTATTGAGGACCGGGGAGCTGTTTTTT. Residues: CASSIVLRTGELFF.

This clone has only a few counts. The chain recombines TRBV7-7 with TRBJ2-7; 8 bases line up with TRBD1. This CDR3 is built from 17 residues. Per the germline V gene, CDR1 is SSHAT and CDR2 is FNYEAQ (reference sequence). After removal of 5 bases from V and 1 base from J, the junction contained 13 bases not matched to a gene. CDR3 region: CASSPSRPTGGSYEQYF. The CDR3 DNA reads TGTGCCAGCAGCCCATCTCGCCCCACAGGGGGTTCCTACGAGCAGTACTTC.

The gene calls are TRBV21-1 and TRBJ1-5; TRBD1 reflects the table's D call only, with no check against the DNA. TRBV21-1 is a listed pseudogene. The CDR3 has 18 amino acids. CDR3 bases: TGTGCCAGCAGCGCGGAGACAGGGGGCCGTGAAAGCAATCAGCCCCAGCATTTT. This encodes CASSAETGGRESNQPQHF.

The chain combines TRBV6-2 or TRBV6-3 with TRBJ1-1; 9 bases match TRBD1. CDR3 size: 16 residues. Germline V gives CDR1 MNHEY, CDR2 SVGEGT. V shed 5 bases and J 4 bases; nucleotides not matched to a gene: 11. In nucleotides, the CDR3 is TGTGCCAGCAGTCCGGACAGGGGCTCCCTGGGCACTGAAGCTTTCTTT. It specifies CASSPDRGSLGTEAFF.

The rearrangement uses TRBV3-1 (or the pseudogene TRBV3-2) and TRBJ2-3; 14 bases are shared with TRBD2. The CDR3 has 17 residues. With V trimmed by 3 bases and J by 3 bases, 5 bases remained unmatched. The germline gives CDR1 LGHDT, CDR2 YNNKEL (reference sequence). This chain's CDR3 is CASSHRLAGGRTDTQYF. CDR3 in DNA: TGTGCCAGCAGCCATCGACTAGCGGGGGGGCGAACAGATACGCAGTATTTT.

The chain employs TRBV23-1 and TRBJ2-3; 9 nucleotides align to TRBD2. TRBV23-1 is flagged as an ORF with uncertain function. The CDR3 contains 14 residues. V was pared by 1 base and J by 9 bases, with 5 bases of the junction left unmatched. This CDR3 reads CASSQYHSGRTQYF. The CDR3, as DNA: TGCGCCAGCAGTCAATACCATAGCGGGAGAACGCAGTATTTT.

This rearrangement joins TRBV2 to TRBJ1-3, with D perhaps matching TRBD1 (6 bases). This CDR3 spans 15 amino acids. The V and J ends lost 6 bases and 3 bases respectively, with 15 bases between them. CDR1 is SNHLY, CDR2 FYNNEI, per germline. This CDR3 reads CASSDRLTLGNTIYF. The CDR3, as DNA: TGTGCCAGCAGCGACAGGTTAACCCTTGGAAACACCATATATTTT. Combining the CDR3 with reference TRBV2 and TRBJ1-3 gives the whole variable domain EPEVTQTPSHQVTQMGQEVILRCVPISNHLYFYWYRQILGQKVEFLVSFYNNEISEKSEIFDDQFSVERPDGSNFTLKIRSTKLEDSAMYFCASSDRLTLGNTIYFGEGSWLTVV.

The chain joins TRBV7-8 to TRBJ1-3; D is unclear. Per the germline V gene, CDR1 is SGHVS and CDR2 is FQNEAQ. Trimming removed 4 bases from V and 0 bases from J, with 19 bases in between. The CDR3 has 18 amino acids. CDR3 nucleotides: TGTGCCAGCAGCTCCCAACCCGGGGTTCGCTACTCTGGAAACACCATATATTTT. This sequence encodes CASSSQPGVRYSGNTIYF. Drawing the rest from reference TRBV7-8 and TRBJ1-3, the complete variable domain is GAGVSQSPRYKVAKRGQDVALRCDPISGHVSLFWYQQALGQGPEFLTYFQNEAQLDKSGLPSDRFFAERPEGSVSTLKIQRTQQEDSAVYLCASSSQPGVRYSGNTIYFGEGSWLTVV.

In DNA, the CDR3 is TGTGCCAGCAGCCATAGCGGGAAAGGCACAGATACGCAGTATTTT. Translated, it gives CASSHSGKGTDTQYF. V usage is TRBV7-2 and J usage is TRBJ2-3; TRBD2 matches at 8 bases. The CDR3 totals 15 residues. Germline V gives CDR1 SGHTA, CDR2 FQGNSA. Losses at the gene ends were 5 bases for V and 1 base for J; bases not matched to a gene: 5.

The V and J genes are TRBV28 and TRBJ2-2; 8 nucleotides align to TRBD2. With 5 bases clipped from V and 6 bases from J, the junction kept 11 bases outside the gene matches. Germline CDR1 and CDR2: MDHEN and SYDVKM. The CDR3 runs 16 residues. The DNA for the CDR3 is TGTGCCAGCAGTCCGGGAGGGTCGGGAAACGCCGGGGAGCTGTTTTTT. Its protein product is CASSPGGSGNAGELFF. The full variable domain, with the rest looked up from reference TRBV28 and TRBJ2-2, is DVKVTQSSRYLVKRTGEKVFLECVQDMDHENMFWYRQDPGLGLRLIYFSYDVKMKEKGDIPEGYSVSREKKERFSLILESASTNQTSMYLCASSPGGSGNAGELFFGEGSRLTVL.

This chain joins TRBV5-1 and TRBJ2-3; 8 bases are a match to TRBD1. CDR1 is SGHRS, CDR2 YFSETQ, per germline. The CDR3 length is 15 residues. Germline trimming cut 4 bases from V and 1 base from J; bases unmatched to any gene: 5. The CDR3 loop reads CASSAPGQGTDTQYF. The CDR3 DNA reads TGCGCCAGCAGCGCCCCGGGACAGGGCACAGATACGCAGTATTTT.